Each of the 6 T cell receptor beta chains below was sequenced from the same sample in a study of Tregs in tolerant kidney transplant recipients. The nonmyeloablative bone marrow transplants came from related graft donors, with transient mixed chimerism. Libraries were prepared by immunoSEQ multiplex PCR; TCRdb keeps only in-frame clonotypes and omits some of them. The sample records 45,000 to 55,000 clones, about 90% being singletons. The source was CD8+ T cells from blood (PBMCs), collected 24 months after the transplant. The source is a human patient who received a combined kidney and bone marrow transplant. Some T cells may be provided by the graft donor.

The chain carries TRBV7-6 and TRBJ2-5, with a weak D call TRBD1 (6 bases). Trimming removed 5 bases at V and 2 bases at J, with 9 bases between. CDR1 and CDR2 (germline): SGHVS, FNYEAQ. The CDR3 is 13 residues long. CDR3 sequence reads: CASSPGQQETQYF. For the CDR3, the DNA is TGTGCCAGCAGCCCCGGACAGCAAGAGACCCAGTACTTC.

The chain links TRBV11-2 to TRBJ2-7; no firm D call. The CDR3 is 15 residues long. Germline V gene sequence: CDR1 SGHAT, CDR2 FQNNGV. Trimming removed 2 bases at V and 5 bases at J, with 16 bases between. The chain's CDR3 is CASSLLFRSADEQYF. In DNA, the CDR3 is TGTGCCAGCAGCTTATTATTTAGATCGGCGGACGAGCAGTACTTC. The full variable domain, in which reference TRBV11-2 and TRBJ2-7 provide the parts outside the CDR3, is EAGVAQSPRYKIIEKRQSVAFWCNPISGHATLYWYQQILGQGPKLLIQFQNNGVVDDSQLPKDRFSAERLKGVDSTLKIQPAKLEDSAVYLCASSLLFRSADEQYFGPGTRLTVT.

The chain combines TRBV4-2 with TRBJ2-7, with a weak D call TRBD2 (6 bases). Trimming took off 1 base at V and 3 bases at J, with 13 bases between the two ends. CDR3 length equals 15 residues. Germline CDR1 reads LGHNA; CDR2 reads YNFKEQ. The CDR3 loop is CASSQGGGLYYEQYF. In nucleotides, the CDR3 is TGTGCCAGCAGCCAAGGAGGAGGGTTATACTACGAGCAGTACTTC.

This chain links TRBV7-6 with TRBJ1-5, with a tentative D call TRBD1 (5 bases). The CDR3 consists of 16 residues. V was shortened by 1 base and J by 0 bases, with 10 bases between the two germline ends. Germline V gene data show CDR1 as SGHVS and CDR2 as FNYEAQ. CDR3 in DNA: TGTGCCAGCAGCTTAGGGGGGGAATATAGCAATCAGCCCCAGCATTTT. Its translation: CASSLGGEYSNQPQHF.

The rearrangement uses TRBV5-6 and TRBJ2-1; D gene ambiguous. V was shortened by 0 bases and J by 6 bases, with 4 bases between the two germline ends. Germline V gives CDR1 SGHDT, CDR2 YYEEEE. This CDR3 contains 12 residues. The CDR3 here is CASSLDGNEQFF. CDR3 bases: TGTGCCAGCAGCTTGGACGGCAATGAGCAGTTCTTC.

The chain recombines TRBV4-3 with TRBJ1-5; 8 bases fit TRBD1. The CDR3 covers 18 residues. Trimming took 0 bases from V and 3 from J; bases not matched to a gene: 10. Germline loops: CDR1 LGHNA, CDR2 YSLEER. As DNA, the CDR3 is TGCGCCAGCAGCCAAGATTTGTCAGGACAGGGTCCCAATCAGCCCCAGCATTTT. Encoded protein: CASSQDLSGQGPNQPQHF.